This TCR beta chain was captured by sequencing in a study of T cell changes during pregnancy in multiple sclerosis. The V gene's germline CDR1 is MNHEY and CDR2 SVGAGI. This CDR3 contains 15 residues. Trimming stripped 6 bases from V and 2 bases from J, with 11 bases between. Method: immunoSEQ multiplex PCR; TCRdb's copy keeps in-frame clones and lacks some. This table holds over 85,000 clones, more than 85% found once. The material sequenced was peripheral blood, taken in the first trimester of pregnancy. The TCR was taken from a female donor in good health, enrolled as a control in a pregnancy study. J is TRBJ2-6 and V is TRBV6-5; tentatively, D is TRBD1 (5 bases). CDR3 region: CASRPLQAGANVLTF. The CDR3 coding sequence is TGTGCCAGCAGACCACTACAGGCTGGGGCCAACGTCCTGACTTTC.